These T cell receptor beta chains were read from a single sample in a study of shared clonotypes between healthy human individuals. Produced via immunoSEQ multiplex PCR; TCRdb's table is partial and in-frame only. The profile covers over 1.4 million clones, with roughly 97% appearing a single time and roughly 1.2% taken by the ten largest. Sequenced sample: naive CD4+ T cells sorted from blood. These receptors originate from a man aged 30-40 years in good health. CDR3s include the opening cysteine and the closing phenylalanine or tryptophan. The D gene is left open where the match is weak. Size is stated for part of the rows, as once, few or many counts, or as a class when the clone is expanded.

V,D,J,size,DNA,CDR3
TRBV28,NA,TRBJ2-7,NA,TGTGCCAGCAGGATTTCGGGCTTCTACGAGCAGTACTTC,CASRISGFYEQYF
TRBV7-8,NA,TRBJ1-1,NA,TGTGCCAGCAGCTTATTCGGCGGGGACACTGAAGCTTTCTTT,CASSLFGGDTEAFF
TRBV6-4,NA,TRBJ2-7,NA,TGTGCCAGCAGTGACTCGAAAGGCCCCAGGAGCTCCTACGAGCAGTACTTC,CASSDSKGPRSSYEQYF
TRBV30,NA,TRBJ1-2,NA,TGTGCCTGGAGTGATGCGCGCGGCTACACCTTC,CAWSDARGYTF
TRBV7-8,TRBD1,TRBJ1-1,once,TGTGCCAGCAGCTTGGAGACAGGGGCGGTTGAAGCTTTCTTT,CASSLETGAVEAFF
TRBV18,TRBD1,TRBJ1-3,NA,TGTGCCAGCTCACCCGACAGGGGCTCTGGAAACACCATATATTTT,CASSPDRGSGNTIYF
TRBV7-6,NA,TRBJ2-7,NA,TGTGCCAGCAGCTTAGTGGCAGGTCAAAACTACGAGCAGTACTTC,CASSLVAGQNYEQYF
TRBV27,NA,TRBJ2-3,NA,TGTGCCAGCAGCACCTACACAGATACGCAGTATTTT,CASSTYTDTQYF
TRBV18,NA,TRBJ1-4,NA,TGTGCCAGCTCACCGCCATCTGCAACTAATGAAAAACTGTTTTTT,CASSPPSATNEKLFF
TRBV4-1,NA,TRBJ2-2,NA,TGCGCCAGCAGCAGTCCCGGTCCAATGCAGTGGGACACCGGGGAGCTGTTTTTT,CASSSPGPMQWDTGELFF
TRBV7-9,NA,TRBJ2-7,NA,TGTGCCAGCAGCTTAGTTGGGACGTCCTACGAGCAGTACTTC,CASSLVGTSYEQYF
TRBV9,TRBD2,TRBJ2-3,NA,TGTGCCAGCAGCGTAGCCCGGGACTACACAGATACGCAGTATTTT,CASSVARDYTDTQYF
TRBV27,NA,TRBJ1-4,NA,TGTGCCAGCAGTTTATGGTCAGGGGATGAAAAACTGTTTTTT,CASSLWSGDEKLFF
TRBV25-1,NA,TRBJ2-2,NA,TGTGCCAGCAGTGAGGGCCCGGGGGTGAAGTTTTTT,CASSEGPGVKFF
TRBV30,TRBD2,TRBJ2-3,NA,TGTGCCTGGAATAGCGGGGGGGATACGCAGTATTTT,CAWNSGGDTQYF
TRBV6-5,TRBD1,TRBJ2-1,once,TGTGCCAGCACTTGGACAGGGGGCGGCGAGCAGTTCTTC,CASTWTGGGEQFF
TRBV5-6,TRBD2,TRBJ2-3,once,TGTGCCAGCAGGGCCCGGGACTATATAACCGATACGCAGTATTTT,CASRARDYITDTQYF
TRBV18,NA,TRBJ2-3,NA,TGTGCCAGCCAAGGGGACACAGGCACAGATACGCAGTATTTT,CASQGDTGTDTQYF